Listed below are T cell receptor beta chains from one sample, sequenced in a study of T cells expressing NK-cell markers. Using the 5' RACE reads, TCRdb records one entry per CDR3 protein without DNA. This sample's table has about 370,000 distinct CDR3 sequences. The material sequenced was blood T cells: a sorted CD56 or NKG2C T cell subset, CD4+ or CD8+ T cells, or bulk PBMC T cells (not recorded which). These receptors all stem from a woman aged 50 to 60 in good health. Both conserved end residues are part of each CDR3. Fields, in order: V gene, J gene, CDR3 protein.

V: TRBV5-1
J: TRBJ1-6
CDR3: CASSLGTARSPLHF

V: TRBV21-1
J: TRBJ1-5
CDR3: CASSKVPLLIKYSNQPQHF

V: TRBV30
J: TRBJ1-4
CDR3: CAWRAGTANEKLFF

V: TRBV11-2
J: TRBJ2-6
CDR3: CASRRGFGANVLTF

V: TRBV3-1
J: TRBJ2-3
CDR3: CASSGGYSDTQYF

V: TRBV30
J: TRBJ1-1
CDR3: CAWTSPGGGTFF

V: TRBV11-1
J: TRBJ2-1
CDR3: CASSLRLTSSYNEQFF

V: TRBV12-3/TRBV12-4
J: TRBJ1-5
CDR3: CASTGSGNSNQPQHF

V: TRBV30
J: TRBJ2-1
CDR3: CAWSRQGINNEQFF

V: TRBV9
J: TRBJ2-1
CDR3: CASSRLQSYNEQFF

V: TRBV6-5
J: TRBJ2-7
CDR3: CASSMTGGPYEQYF

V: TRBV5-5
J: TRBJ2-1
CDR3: CASSPNLAGGPTYNEQFF

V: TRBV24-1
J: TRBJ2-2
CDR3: CATSADYNTGELFF

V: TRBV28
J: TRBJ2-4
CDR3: CASSLLGTLNRGNIQYF

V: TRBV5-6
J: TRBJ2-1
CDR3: CASSLQGVIRYEQFF

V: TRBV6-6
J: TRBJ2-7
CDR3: CASSKTQTYEQYF

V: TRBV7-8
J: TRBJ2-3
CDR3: CASSLAQGDTDTQYF

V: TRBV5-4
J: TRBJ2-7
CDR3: CASSPTGTFSEQYF

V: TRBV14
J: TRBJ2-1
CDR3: CASSQGFGQFF

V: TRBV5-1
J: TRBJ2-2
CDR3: CASSQIFANTGELFF

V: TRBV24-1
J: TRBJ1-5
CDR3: CATSHDGGGEPQHF

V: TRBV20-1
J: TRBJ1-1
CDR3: CSARDRRVNTEAFF

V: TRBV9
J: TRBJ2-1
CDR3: CASSFSSVNEQFF

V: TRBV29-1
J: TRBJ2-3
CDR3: CSVGLLHADTQYF

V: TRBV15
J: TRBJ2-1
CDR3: CATSRSQAGALAYNEQFF

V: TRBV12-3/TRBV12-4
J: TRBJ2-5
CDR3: CASSPKREQGGKTQYF

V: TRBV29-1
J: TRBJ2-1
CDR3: CSVRPTIAGEDLEQFF

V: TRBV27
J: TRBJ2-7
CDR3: CASSLAQGNYEQYF

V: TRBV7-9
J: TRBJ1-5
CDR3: CASSRDRADQPQHF

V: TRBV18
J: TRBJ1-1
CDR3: CASSPGRLSIEAFF

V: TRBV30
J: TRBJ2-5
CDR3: CAWSRPGLAVQETQYF

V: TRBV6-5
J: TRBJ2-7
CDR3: CAGPGSPYEQYF